The 25 T cell receptor beta chains listed next were all sequenced from one sample in a study of read filtering for tumor transcriptome and immune sequencing. From approximately 430 ng of RNA, a library with molecular barcoded alpha/delta and beta/gamma adaptors was made. MiXCR, run by TCRdb on the reads, gives a single entry per CDR3 protein. The sample shows 40,000 or so distinct CDR3 sequences, roughly 10% of them seen only once. Source material: a population of CD138-negative cells sorted from bone marrow. These receptors were collected from a donor at least 40 years old with multiple myeloma.

This clonotype was recorded many times. The genes are TRBV5-6 and TRBJ2-7; D remains ambiguous. Germline CDR1 reads SGHDT; CDR2 reads YYEEEE. The CDR3 runs 10 residues. Trimming cost V 2 bases and J 6 bases, with 3 bases left between them. The CDR3 loop reads CASSFREQYF. Here the CDR3 DNA reads TGTGCCAGCAGCTTCCGCGAGCAGTACTTC.

Many counts were recorded for this clonotype. V and J are TRBV20-1 and TRBJ1-5; 8 bases map to TRBD1. The CDR3 loop spans 13 amino acids. V lost 7 bases, J lost 6 bases, and 8 bases stayed unmatched. CDR1 is DFQATT, CDR2 SNEGSKA, per germline (reference sequence). In nucleotides, the CDR3 is TGCAGTGTAGGACAGGGCCGTGGTCAGCCCCAGCATTTT. Its translation: CSVGQGRGQPQHF.

Concerning this clonotype: A much larger clonotype is one base distant, so this may be a read error. The V gene is TRBV7-2, the J gene TRBJ2-3, with TRBD2 matching 9 bases. This CDR3 spans 14 amino acids. After removal of 5 bases from V and 8 bases from J, the junction contained 8 bases not matched to a gene. Germline values: CDR1 SGHTA, CDR2 FQGNSA. CDR3 sequence (DNA): TGTGCCAGCAGCCCCCTAGCGGGGCTCAGTACGCAGTATTTT. Protein sequence: CASSPLAGLSTQYF. The whole variable domain, filled in from reference TRBV7-2 and TRBJ2-3, reads GAGVSQSPSNKVTEKGKDVELRCDPISGHTALYWYRQSLGQGLEFLIYFQGNSAPDKSGLPSDRFSAERTGGSVSTLTIQRTQQEDSAVYLCASSPLAGLSTQYFGPGTRLTVL.

This clonotype was seen at least ten times. The chain links TRBV7-2 to TRBJ1-1, with D uncertain. The CDR3 totals 13 residues. Trimming cost V 1 base and J 1 base, with 4 bases left between them. Germline V gene lookup returns CDR1 SGHTA and CDR2 FQGNSA. The CDR3: CASSLVRNTEAFF. The CDR3, as DNA: TGTGCCAGCAGCTTAGTCAGGAACACTGAAGCTTTCTTT. Drawing the rest from reference TRBV7-2 and TRBJ1-1, the complete variable domain is GAGVSQSPSNKVTEKGKDVELRCDPISGHTALYWYRQSLGQGLEFLIYFQGNSAPDKSGLPSDRFSAERTGGSVSTLTIQRTQQEDSAVYLCASSLVRNTEAFFGQGTRLTVV.

This clonotype was picked up many times. V and J are TRBV2 and TRBJ2-1; D may be TRBD1 (5 bases). V was clipped by 8 bases and J by 11 bases, with 19 bases between them. Germline V gene data show CDR1 as SNHLY and CDR2 as FYNNEI. This CDR3 region has 13 residues. Written as DNA, the CDR3 is TGTGCCAGCGGTAGGGTCCCACAGGAGAAGCAGTTCTTC. This encodes CASGRVPQEKQFF. The entire variable domain, with the rest obtained from reference TRBV2 and TRBJ2-1, is as follows: EPEVTQTPSHQVTQMGQEVILRCVPISNHLYFYWYRQILGQKVEFLVSFYNNEISEKSEIFDDQFSVERPDGSNFTLKIRSTKLEDSAMYFCASGRVPQEKQFFGPGTRLTVL.

Details on this clonotype: A read error is possible here, since a much larger clone lies one base away. V usage is TRBV5-1 and J usage is TRBJ2-1; D perhaps matches TRBD2 (5 bases). Deletions cut 0 bases from V and 12 bases from J, with 16 bases between. There are 14 residues in the CDR3. Germline CDR1 and CDR2: SGHRS and YFSETQ. The chain's CDR3 is CASSLVSGGDGQFF. For the CDR3, the DNA is TGCGCCAGCAGCTTGGTCAGCGGTGGCGATGGGCAGTTCTTC.

In this sample, this clonotype turned up many times. The gene calls are TRBV6-2 or TRBV6-3 and TRBJ2-2; D call uncertain. Germline values: CDR1 MNHEY, CDR2 SVGEGT. This CDR3 spans 15 amino acids. Deletions cut 6 bases from V and 0 bases from J, with 11 bases between. CDR3 bases: TGTGCCAGCAGCGTCCGCAGGACGAACACCGGGGAGCTGTTTTTT. Translating it yields CASSVRRTNTGELFF.

At least ten counts were recorded for this clonotype. The CDR3 DNA reads as TGTGCCAGCAGTTCCCTCCAGGGTGGACAAACCGGGGAGCTGTTTTTT. Amino acids: CASSSLQGGQTGELFF. The chain uses TRBV12-3 or TRBV12-4 and TRBJ2-2; D may be TRBD1 (5 bases). V was clipped by 4 bases and J by 5 bases, with 17 bases between them. The CDR3 is made up of 16 amino acids.

This clonotype was detected ten times or more. V usage is TRBV19 and J usage is TRBJ1-1, with a tentative D call TRBD1 (6 bases). Germline values: CDR1 LNHDA, CDR2 SQIVND (reference sequence). Trimming took off 6 bases at V and 4 bases at J, with 21 bases between the two ends. The CDR3 runs 16 residues. The CDR3 is CASRTASRGFSTEAFF. DNA for the CDR3: TGTGCCAGTAGGACTGCCTCCAGGGGCTTTAGCACTGAAGCTTTCTTT.

This clonotype was seen many times. The V and J genes are TRBV6-5 and TRBJ2-2; D perhaps matches TRBD2 (7 bases). Germline lookup yields CDR1 MNHEY and CDR2 SVGAGI. The CDR3 covers 16 residues. Trimming removed 2 bases at V and 7 bases at J, with 17 bases between. CDR3 sequence: CASSYEGGGRHGELFF. The DNA for the CDR3 is TGTGCCAGCAGTTACGAAGGGGGGGGGCGGCACGGGGAGCTGTTTTTT.

This clonotype has only a few counts. This may be a read error: a much more frequent sequence differs by one nucleotide. The chain is built from TRBV6-5 and TRBJ2-1; weak D call: TRBD1 (5 bases). This CDR3 comprises 14 residues. Germline loops: CDR1 MNHEY, CDR2 SVGAGI. V was shortened by 8 bases and J by 4 bases, with 15 bases between the two germline ends. The chain's CDR3 is CASPSGARYNEQFF. The CDR3 coding sequence is TGTGCCAGCCCCAGTGGGGCGCGGTACAATGAGCAGTTCTTC.

Ten or more counts support this clonotype. The J gene is TRBJ2-3, the V gene TRBV18; 10 positions match TRBD1. Per germline, CDR1 KGHSH and CDR2 LQKENI. Trimming took 8 bases from V and 1 from J; bases not matched to a gene: 9. This CDR3 has 16 residues. The CDR3 region has the DNA TGTGCCAGCCCCATGCCCGGGACAGGGGGCACAGATACGCAGTATTTT. Translating gives CASPMPGTGGTDTQYF.

In this sample, this clonotype turned up many times. V and J are TRBV5-5 and TRBJ1-4; D gene uncertain. Germline assignment: CDR1 SGHKS and CDR2 YYEKEE (reference sequence). The CDR3 loop spans 15 amino acids. Trimming took off 3 bases at V and 5 bases at J, with 14 bases between the two ends. CDR3 sequence: CASSSIGGRNEKLFF. The DNA of the CDR3 is TGTGCCAGCAGCTCCATTGGAGGGCGGAATGAAAAACTGTTTTTT. Together with reference TRBV5-5 and TRBJ1-4, the CDR3 gives the full variable domain: DAGVTQSPTHLIKTRGQQVTLRCSPISGHKSVSWYQQVLGQGPQFIFQYYEKEERGRGNFPDRFSARQFPNYSSELNVNALLLGDSALYLCASSSIGGRNEKLFFGSGTQLSVL.

This clonotype was counted at least ten times. This chain connects TRBV5-1 to TRBJ2-1; D possibly corresponds to TRBD2 (5 bases). V lost 0 bases to trimming and J lost 0 bases, with 7 bases between them. This CDR3 is built from 15 residues. Germline values: CDR1 SGHRS, CDR2 YFSETQ. The CDR3 nucleotides are TGCGCCAGCAGCTTGGCGGAGGTCTCCTACAATGAGCAGTTCTTC. The encoded protein is CASSLAEVSYNEQFF. The full variable domain, its missing parts supplied by reference TRBV5-1 and TRBJ2-1, is KAGVTQTPRYLIKTRGQQVTLSCSPISGHRSVSWYQQTPGQGLQFLFEYFSETQRNKGNFPGRFSGRQFSNSRSEMNVSTLELGDSALYLCASSLAEVSYNEQFFGPGTRLTVL.

Comments on this clonotype: With a much larger clone just one base away, this may be a read error. The gene calls are TRBV20-1 and TRBJ2-7; perhaps TRBD1 as D (6 bases). Trimming stripped 3 bases from V and 8 bases from J, with 23 bases between. CDR3 length: 15 amino acids. CDR1 and CDR2 from the germline V gene are DFQATT and SNEGSKA (reference sequence). CDR3 loop: CSARTERGFPDKQYF. The CDR3 DNA is TGCAGTGCTAGGACCGAAAGGGGGTTTCCGGACAAGCAGTACTTC.

This clonotype came up many times. V is TRBV18 and J is TRBJ2-4, with D perhaps matching TRBD1 (6 bases). This CDR3 is built from 15 residues. Trimming shortened V by 0 bases and J by 4 bases, and 10 bases separated the two germline ends. The germline V gene has CDR1 KGHSH and CDR2 LQKENI. CDR3 nucleotide sequence: TGTGCCAGCTCACCACCCGACACAGGGAAAAACATTCAGTACTTC. Translation: CASSPPDTGKNIQYF.

This clonotype was detected ten times or more. The chain couples TRBV6-5 to TRBJ1-1; 7 nucleotides align to TRBD1. Germline CDR1 and CDR2: MNHEY and SVGAGI. The V and J ends lost 5 bases and 10 bases, in that order; junction bases with no gene match: 19. The CDR3 is 16 amino acids. In DNA form, the CDR3 reads TGTGCCAGCAGTCTACCGCGGGGGAGGGGACAGCTGCGAGCTTTCTTT. Its translation is CASSLPRGRGQLRAFF.

Comments on this clonotype: Since a much larger clone is just one base distant, this may be a read error. The chain has TRBV28 and TRBJ1-2; D gene ambiguous. Trimming took off 5 bases at V and 9 bases at J, with 16 bases between the two ends. The CDR3 sequence is 13 residues long. Germline V gene lookup returns CDR1 MDHEN and CDR2 SYDVKM. CDR3 DNA sequence: TGTGCCAGCAGTCTCGTGCAGCGGAGGAGCTACACCTTC. It translates to CASSLVQRRSYTF.

This clonotype was picked up a small number of times. This chain joins TRBV7-8 and TRBJ2-3, with 7 bases lining up with TRBD2. CDR1 is SGHVS, CDR2 FQNEAQ, per germline. J was trimmed by 3 bases and V by 5 bases; bases with no gene match: 8. The CDR3 contains 15 residues. This CDR3 is CASSPTGGRTDTQYF. CDR3 sequence (DNA): TGTGCCAGCAGCCCCACGGGCGGGAGAACAGATACGCAGTATTTT.

This clonotype came up a few times. The chain couples TRBV6-6 to TRBJ1-5, with a possible D match to TRBD1 (6 bases). CDR3 length: 14 residues. Trimming removed 6 bases at V and 2 bases at J, with 11 bases between. CDR1 MNHNY and CDR2 SVGAGI come from the germline V gene (reference sequence). The CDR3 nucleotides read TGTGCCAGCAGGACAGGTTTGGGCAATCAGCCCCAGCATTTT. It encodes CASRTGLGNQPQHF.

This clonotype was observed a few times. The rearrangement links TRBV3-1 to TRBJ2-3, with D uncertain. Germline CDR1 and CDR2: LGHDT and YNNKEL (reference sequence). The V and J ends lost 2 bases and 11 bases respectively, with 14 bases between them. CDR3 length equals 13 residues. CDR3 DNA sequence: TGTGCCAGCAGCCAACCGACCGGGTTACAGCAGTATTTT. This gives the protein CASSQPTGLQQYF.

This clonotype has at least ten counts. The J gene is TRBJ1-1, the V gene TRBV28, with D tentatively TRBD1 (5 bases). Per germline, CDR1 MDHEN and CDR2 SYDVKM. The CDR3 extends over 11 amino acids. Trimming shortened V by 6 bases and J by 10 bases, and 12 bases separated the two germline ends. As DNA, the CDR3 is TGTGCCAGCAGCCCGACAGTTGGAGCTTTCTTT. It encodes CASSPTVGAFF. Variable domain in full (rest from reference TRBV28 and TRBJ1-1): DVKVTQSSRYLVKRTGEKVFLECVQDMDHENMFWYRQDPGLGLRLIYFSYDVKMKEKGDIPEGYSVSREKKERFSLILESASTNQTSMYLCASSPTVGAFFGQGTRLTVV.

This clonotype was recorded a few times. The rearrangement joins TRBV5-1 to TRBJ2-5, with D perhaps TRBD1 (6 bases). Germline CDR1 reads SGHRS; CDR2 reads YFSETQ. Between the trimmed V and J ends, which lost 0 bases and 5 bases, there was a span of 17 bases. The CDR3 is made up of 16 amino acids. The CDR3 DNA reads TGCGCCAGCAGCTTGGGGCACAGGGATCCGCTGGAGACCCAGTACTTC. Its protein is CASSLGHRDPLETQYF.

This clonotype came up many times. The V call is TRBV7-8, the J call TRBJ2-1, with TRBD2 matching over 7 bases. The J segment lost 4 bases and the V segment lost 4 bases, leaving 7 bases of the junction unmatched. This CDR3 has 15 residues. Germline lookup yields CDR1 SGHVS and CDR2 FQNEAQ. CDR3 DNA sequence: TGTGCCAGCAGCTCGCCGGGACTACTTTACAATGAGCAGTTCTTC. As protein: CASSSPGLLYNEQFF.

On this clonotype: Being one base from a much bigger clone, this may be a read error. This chain joins TRBV29-1 and TRBJ1-2; 8 nucleotides match TRBD1. Germline CDR1 reads SQVTM; CDR2 reads ANQGSEA. There are 15 residues in the CDR3. After removal of 4 bases from V and 2 bases from J, the junction contained 9 bases not matched to a gene. The CDR3: CSVGEGYRGNYGYTF. The CDR3 nucleotides read TGCAGCGTTGGAGAAGGATACAGGGGGAACTATGGCTACACCTTC.